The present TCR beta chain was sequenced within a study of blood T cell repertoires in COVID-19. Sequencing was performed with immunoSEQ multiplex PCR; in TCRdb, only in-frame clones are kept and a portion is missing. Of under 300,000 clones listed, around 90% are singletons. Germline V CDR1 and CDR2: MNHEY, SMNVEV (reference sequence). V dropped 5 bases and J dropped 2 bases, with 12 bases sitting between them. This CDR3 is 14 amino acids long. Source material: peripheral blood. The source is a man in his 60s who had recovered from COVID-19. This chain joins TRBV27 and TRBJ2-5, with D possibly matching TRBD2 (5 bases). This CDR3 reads CASSPTGFQETQYF. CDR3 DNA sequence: TGTGCCAGCAGTCCTACGGGATTTCAAGAGACCCAGTACTTC.